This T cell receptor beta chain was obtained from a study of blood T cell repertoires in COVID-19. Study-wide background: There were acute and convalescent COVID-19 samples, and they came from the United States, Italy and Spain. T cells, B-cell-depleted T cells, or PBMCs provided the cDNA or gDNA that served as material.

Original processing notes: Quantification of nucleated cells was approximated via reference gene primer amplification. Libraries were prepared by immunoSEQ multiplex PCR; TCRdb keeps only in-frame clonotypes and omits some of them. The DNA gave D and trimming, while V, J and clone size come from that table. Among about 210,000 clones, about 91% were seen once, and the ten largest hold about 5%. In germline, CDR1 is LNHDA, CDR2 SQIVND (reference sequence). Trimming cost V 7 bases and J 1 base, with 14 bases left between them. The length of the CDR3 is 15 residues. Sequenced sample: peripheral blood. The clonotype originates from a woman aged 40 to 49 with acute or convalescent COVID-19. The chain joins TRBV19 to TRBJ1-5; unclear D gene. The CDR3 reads CASTTSGISNQPQHF. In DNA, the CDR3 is TGTGCCAGTACCACCAGCGGGATAAGCAATCAGCCCCAGCATTTT.